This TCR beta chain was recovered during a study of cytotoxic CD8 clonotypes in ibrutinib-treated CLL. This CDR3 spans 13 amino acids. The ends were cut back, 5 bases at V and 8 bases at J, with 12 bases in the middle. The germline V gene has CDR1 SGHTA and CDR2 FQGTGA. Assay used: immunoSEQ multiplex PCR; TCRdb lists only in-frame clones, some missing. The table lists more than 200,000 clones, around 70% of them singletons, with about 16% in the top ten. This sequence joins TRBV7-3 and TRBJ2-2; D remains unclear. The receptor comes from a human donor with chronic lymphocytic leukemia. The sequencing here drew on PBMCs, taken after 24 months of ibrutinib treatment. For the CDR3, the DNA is TGTGCCAGCAGCCCCCCCGTGGGTGGGGAGCTGTTTTTT. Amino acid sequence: CASSPPVGGELFF.